The T cell receptor beta chain described here comes from a study of cytomegalovirus exposure and HLA in healthy donors. Study results and caveats: Confirmation was obtained in vitro that a few CMV-associated chains are specific for CMV antigens. The study recorded 160 or so TCR beta chains that were cytomegalovirus-associated.

A remark on this clone: Its specificity is unknown.

The PCR used 60 Vbeta and 13 Jbeta primers. Profiling relied on immunoSEQ multiplex PCR, and the TCRdb table lists in-frame clones only, not all of them. This sample has 150,000 or so clones, with 65% to 75% found just once. Germline loops: CDR1 SQVTM, CDR2 ANQGSEA. V shed 7 bases, J shed 8 bases, and the junction held 14 bases outside the gene matches. The CDR3 sequence is 14 residues long. The receptor comes from a human donor in good health. The V and J genes are TRBV29-1 and TRBJ2-1; 7 positions match TRBD1. The sequenced sample consisted of PBMCs. CDR3 DNA sequence: TGCAGCGCCCCCAAACAGGGGAACAGGTATGAGCAGTTCTTC. It translates to CSAPKQGNRYEQFF.